Below, 6 T cell receptor beta chains from the same sample are listed, as sequenced in a study of PD-L1 blockade in urothelial cancer. Time point of the sample: pretreatment peripheral blood. Assay used: immunoSEQ multiplex PCR; TCRdb lists only in-frame clones, some missing. The data show about 56,000 clones, less than 90% seen once. Sequencing was performed on PBMCs, taken around atezolizumab (anti-PD-L1) treatment. These receptors originate from an older man with urothelial cancer.

The V call is TRBV28, the J call TRBJ2-7, with D perhaps matching TRBD1 (6 bases). V dropped 5 bases and J dropped 7 bases, with 12 bases sitting between them. CDR1 and CDR2 (germline): MDHEN, SYDVKM. The CDR3 covers 12 residues. CDR3 coding DNA: TGTGCCAGCAGTACGGACAGTTGGGAGCAGTACTTC. Translating gives CASSTDSWEQYF.

The V gene is TRBV27, the J gene TRBJ2-7; weak D call: TRBD2 (6 bases). The germline V gene encodes CDR1 MNHEY and CDR2 SMNVEV (reference sequence). The CDR3 runs to 14 residues. V lost 3 bases to trimming and J lost 2 bases, with 11 bases between them. CDR3 protein: CASSFASVAYEQYF. CDR3 bases: TGTGCCAGCAGTTTTGCTAGCGTGGCCTACGAGCAGTACTTC.

The chain recombines TRBV5-6 with TRBJ2-7; 8 nucleotides line up with TRBD1. Germline V gene lookup returns CDR1 SGHDT and CDR2 YYEEEE. V was clipped by 0 bases and J by 3 bases; unmatched bases: 14. The CDR3 consists of 18 residues. DNA of the CDR3: TGTGCCAGCAGCTTGGATCGAATGGCCCGGGACAGGCGCTACGAGCAGTACTTC. This encodes CASSLDRMARDRRYEQYF. Using reference TRBV5-6 and TRBJ2-7 for the parts outside the CDR3, the full variable domain is DAGVTQSPTHLIKTRGQQVTLRCSPKSGHDTVSWYQQALGQGPQFIFQYYEEEERQRGNFPDRFSGHQFPNYSSELNVNALLLGDSALYLCASSLDRMARDRRYEQYFGPGTRLTVT.

V is TRBV5-1 and J is TRBJ2-7, with 11 bases identical to TRBD1. The CDR3 has 15 residues. CDR1 is SGHRS, CDR2 YFSETQ, per germline. J was trimmed by 5 bases and V by 0 bases; bases with no gene match: 4. The CDR3 reads CASSLDGTGGDEQYF. The CDR3 DNA sequence: TGCGCCAGCAGCTTGGATGGGACAGGGGGGGACGAGCAGTACTTC.

The chain has TRBV10-3 and TRBJ2-2; 9 nucleotides match TRBD1. J lost 6 bases, V lost 5 bases, and 10 bases had no gene match. The CDR3 covers 16 residues. Per the germline V gene, CDR1 is ENHRY and CDR2 is SYGVKD. The DNA for the CDR3 is TGTGCCATCAGTAGGGGACAGGGAGGTATCGCCGGGGAGCTGTTTTTT. Residues: CAISRGQGGIAGELFF.

The chain recombines TRBV6-1 with TRBJ1-2; TRBD1 agrees at 9 bases. V lost 5 bases and J lost 1; bases outside the gene matches: 5. The V gene's germline CDR1 is MNHNS and CDR2 SASEGT. The CDR3 sequence is 15 residues long. The CDR3 protein is CASSTRQGVNYGYTF. The CDR3 nucleotides read TGTGCCAGCAGTACCAGACAGGGGGTTAACTATGGCTACACCTTC.